This TCR beta chain was found in a study of PD-L1 blockade in urothelial cancer. The data were produced by immunoSEQ multiplex PCR, yet TCRdb's version contains in-frame clones alone and is incomplete. This table holds tens of thousands of clones, almost 85% found once. Trimming removed 4 bases at V and 4 bases at J, with 8 bases between. The CDR3 is 13 residues long. The germline gives CDR1 MNHEY, CDR2 SMNVEV (reference sequence). This clonotype was sampled from a man between 65 and 85 years old with urothelial cancer. The chain joins TRBV27 to TRBJ2-4; maybe TRBD2 (6 bases). Source: PBMCs, taken around atezolizumab (anti-PD-L1) treatment. The CDR3 loop is CASSWGGKNIQYF. CDR3 sequence (DNA): TGTGCCAGCAGTTGGGGAGGAAAAAACATTCAGTACTTC.